This is a list of T cell receptor beta chains from one sample in a study of blood T cell repertoires in COVID-19. TCRdb keeps only in-frame clones here, not all; method: immunoSEQ multiplex PCR. The sample has about 120,000 clones; around nine tenths are singletons. Sample: peripheral blood. These receptors all come from a human donor with active COVID-19. The donor label of this sample is uncertain. Each CDR3 is given with its conserved first and last residue. Each record gives: V gene, clone size, J gene, D gene, CDR3 protein, CDR3 DNA. The D gene is left open where the match is weak. Not every row has a clone size; where given, it reads once, few, many or a size class.

TRBV27	.	TRBJ1-4	.	CASSSGVRGHTTNEKLFF	TGTGCCAGCAGTTCTGGAGTTCGGGGACACACAACTAATGAAAAACTGTTTTTT
TRBV5-1	.	TRBJ1-6	.	CASSSRPSSSYNSPLHF	TGCGCCAGCAGCTCTAGACCAAGCAGCTCCTATAATTCACCCCTCCACTTT
TRBV5-4	.	TRBJ1-6	TRBD1	CASSSDRGYYNSPLHF	TGTGCCAGCAGCTCCGACAGGGGGTATTATAATTCACCCCTCCACTTT
TRBV7-9	.	TRBJ1-5	.	CATTGGIGQPQHF	TGTGCCACTACGGGGGGCATCGGTCAGCCCCAGCATTTT
TRBV11-2	.	TRBJ1-1	.	CASSLGQNTEAFF	TGTGCCAGCAGCTTAGGACAGAACACTGAAGCTTTCTTT
TRBV5-1	.	TRBJ2-5	TRBD1	CASRKSGGQETQYF	TGCGCCAGCCGCAAATCAGGGGGCCAAGAGACCCAGTACTTC
TRBV5-5	.	TRBJ2-7	.	CASSVLQGPHEQYF	TGTGCCAGCAGCGTCCTACAGGGTCCCCACGAGCAGTACTTC
TRBV5-1	.	TRBJ2-7	TRBD1	CASSLEQGGSYEQYF	TGCGCCAGCAGCTTGGAACAGGGGGGTTCCTACGAGCAGTACTTC
TRBV6-5	.	TRBJ2-7	.	CASSYNSYEQYF	TGTGCCAGCAGTTATAACTCCTACGAGCAGTACTTC
TRBV11-3	.	TRBJ2-3	TRBD2	CASSLGGLAGGQDTQYF	TGTGCCAGCAGCTTAGGCGGCCTAGCGGGGGGGCAGGATACGCAGTATTTT
TRBV5-1	.	TRBJ2-5	TRBD2	CASSLRLAGVETQYF	TGCGCCAGCAGCTTGAGGCTAGCGGGGGTTGAGACCCAGTACTTC
TRBV5-4	.	TRBJ1-2	.	CASSYRRQGNYGYTF	TGTGCCAGCAGCTACCGACGTCAGGGAAACTATGGCTACACCTTC
TRBV9	.	TRBJ2-7	.	CASSVASSIYEQYF	TGTGCCAGCAGCGTAGCTAGCAGCATTTACGAGCAGTACTTC
TRBV30	.	TRBJ1-6	.	CAWSVFRGGSSYNSPLHF	TGTGCCTGGAGTGTATTTCGGGGAGGGAGCTCCTATAATTCACCCCTCCACTTT
TRBV4-1	.	TRBJ2-3	TRBD2	CASSQSGLASTTDTQYF	TGCGCCAGCAGCCAATCGGGACTAGCGTCAACCACAGATACGCAGTATTTT
TRBV5-8	once	TRBJ1-4	.	CASSHGGLTNEKLFF	TGTGCCAGCAGCCATGGCGGGTTAACTAATGAAAAACTGTTTTTT
TRBV7-2	once	TRBJ2-7	TRBD1	CASSARQGTYEQYF	TGTGCCAGCAGCGCCCGACAGGGGACCTACGAGCAGTACTTC
TRBV7-9	.	TRBJ2-7	.	CASSFRGAGEQYF	TGTGCCAGCAGCTTTCGCGGGGCAGGGGAGCAGTACTTC
TRBV5-1	.	TRBJ1-2	TRBD1	CASSSQGAGYTF	TGCGCCAGCAGCTCCCAGGGGGCGGGCTACACCTTC
TRBV21-1	.	TRBJ1-5	.	CASSKVRGERSNQPQHF	TGTGCCAGCAGCAAAGTACGCGGGGAGAGGAGCAATCAGCCCCAGCATTTT
TRBV5-5	.	TRBJ1-5	TRBD1	CASSPGQGASNQPQHF	TGTGCCAGCAGCCCCGGACAGGGGGCGAGCAATCAGCCCCAGCATTTT
TRBV10-1	.	TRBJ2-1	TRBD2	CASSVWGLAGNTLYNEQFF	TGCGCCAGCAGTGTATGGGGCCTAGCGGGGAATACGTTATACAATGAGCAGTTCTTC
TRBV5-6	.	TRBJ2-7	.	CASTAGQGSSYEQYF	TGTGCCAGCACCGCGGGTCAGGGGAGCTCCTACGAGCAGTACTTC
TRBV6-2/TRBV6-3	.	TRBJ2-1	.	CASSYNRALNEQFF	TGTGCCAGCAGTTACAATAGAGCCCTTAATGAGCAGTTCTTC
TRBV30	.	TRBJ2-7	TRBD2	CAFQLAGGSSYEQYF	TGTGCGTTCCAGTTGGCGGGCGGGAGCTCCTACGAGCAGTACTTC
TRBV9	.	TRBJ2-1	TRBD2	CASSRTLLAGGSSYNEQFF	TGTGCCAGCAGCAGAACTTTACTAGCGGGGGGAAGCTCCTACAATGAGCAGTTCTTC
TRBV10-3	.	TRBJ2-2	TRBD2	CAISDWASGGEYTGELFF	TGTGCCATCAGTGATTGGGCTAGCGGGGGGGAGTACACCGGGGAGCTGTTTTTT
TRBV5-1	once	TRBJ2-1	TRBD2	CASTFGAGFYNEQFF	TGCGCCAGCACCTTCGGAGCGGGGTTCTACAATGAGCAGTTCTTC
TRBV7-2	.	TRBJ2-2	TRBD1	CASSLRGGQGTGELFF	TGTGCCAGCAGCTTGCGCGGGGGACAGGGCACCGGGGAGCTGTTTTTT
TRBV27	.	TRBJ1-6	TRBD1	CASRTGTGSNSPLHF	TGTGCCAGCAGAACCGGGACAGGGTCAAATTCACCCCTCCACTTT
TRBV2	.	TRBJ2-1	TRBD2	CASSGLAGGLSEQFF	TGTGCCAGCAGTGGACTAGCGGGGGGGCTTAGTGAGCAGTTCTTC
TRBV4-3	.	TRBJ2-2	.	CASSQGASTGELFF	TGCGCCAGCAGCCAGGGGGCAAGCACCGGGGAGCTGTTTTTT
TRBV11-2	.	TRBJ1-2	TRBD1	CASSWTGADYGYTF	TGTGCCAGCAGTTGGACAGGGGCGGACTATGGCTACACCTTC
TRBV18	.	TRBJ2-5	.	CASSVTQGSKETQYF	TGTGCCAGCTCAGTAACTCAGGGGTCCAAAGAGACCCAGTACTTC
TRBV9	.	TRBJ1-4	.	CASSVGAATNEKLFF	TGTGCCAGCAGCGTAGGGGCAGCAACTAATGAAAAACTGTTTTTT
TRBV4-1	.	TRBJ2-1	.	CASSQGGSGNEQFF	TGCGCCAGCAGCCAAGGTGGATCGGGTAATGAGCAGTTCTTC
TRBV29-1	.	TRBJ2-5	TRBD2	CSIILAGGRGFLGTQYF	TGCAGCATTATCCTAGCGGGGGGGCGTGGGTTTCTCGGGACCCAGTACTTC